Following are 11 T cell receptor beta chains from one sample sequenced in a study of cytomegalovirus exposure and HLA in healthy donors. Both 60 Vbeta primers and 13 Jbeta primers went into the PCR. Here immunoSEQ multiplex PCR was the method, and the copy in TCRdb shows in-frame clones only, minus some. Of about 120,000 clones in the sample, around 70% were seen once. The sample was PBMCs. These receptors were collected from a woman between 40 and 50 years old in good health and CMV-seropositive.

The rearrangement links TRBV27 to TRBJ2-1, with 11 bases that match TRBD2. Germline trimming cut 3 bases from V and 7 bases from J; bases unmatched to any gene: 8. CDR3 length equals 16 residues. CDR1 is MNHEY, CDR2 SMNVEV, per germline (reference sequence). This CDR3 reads CASSFGLAGGKNEQFF. CDR3 sequence (DNA): TGTGCCAGCAGTTTCGGGCTAGCGGGAGGAAAAAATGAGCAGTTCTTC.

The V and J genes are TRBV13 and TRBJ2-4; D gene unclear. Looked up from germline, CDR1 is PRHDT and CDR2 is FYEKMQ (reference sequence). V lost 3 bases, J lost 0 bases, and 6 bases lay in between. The CDR3 length is 14 residues. In DNA form, the CDR3 reads TGTGCCAGCAGCTTTTCTCTAGCCAAAAACATTCAGTACTTC. Protein sequence: CASSFSLAKNIQYF.

This clone has more than one count but fewer than ten. This chain joins TRBV6-5 and TRBJ1-3, with 7 positions matching TRBD1. After removal of 8 bases from V and 0 bases from J, the junction contained 7 bases not matched to a gene. This CDR3 has 15 residues. CDR1 is MNHEY and CDR2 is SVGAGI in the germline V gene. CDR3 nucleotide sequence: TGTGCCAGCGCCAGGGACAGCGGCTCTGGAAACACCATATATTTT. Translated: CASARDSGSGNTIYF.

The CDR3 sequence is CAWSAVLAEQFF. DNA for the CDR3: TGTGCCTGGAGTGCCGTTCTAGCGGAGCAGTTCTTC. The V gene is TRBV30, the J gene TRBJ2-1, with a possible D match to TRBD2 (6 bases). The CDR3 contains 12 residues. Per the germline V gene, CDR1 is GTSNPN and CDR2 is SVGIG (reference sequence). The germline V and J ends were trimmed by 1 base and 10 bases, with 11 bases remaining between them.

V usage is TRBV4-3 and J usage is TRBJ1-2, with 8 bases that match TRBD1. After removal of 6 bases from V and 6 bases from J, the junction contained 15 bases not matched to a gene. CDR1 is LGHNA and CDR2 is YSLEER in the germline V gene. CDR3 length: 16 amino acids. In DNA, the CDR3 is TGCGCCAGCAGGGGGACAGGCTTAGGCGGGGGGGATGGCTACACCTTC. Encoded protein: CASRGTGLGGGDGYTF.

This clone occurred a few times. The chain joins TRBV7-9 to TRBJ1-2; 8 positions match TRBD1. V lost 5 bases to trimming and J lost 4 bases; unmatched junction nucleotides: 3. The CDR3 spans 13 residues. Germline CDR1 and CDR2: SEHNR and FQNEAQ (reference sequence). CDR3 residues: CASSPDRGYGYTF. The CDR3 nucleotides read TGTGCCAGCAGCCCCGACAGGGGCTATGGCTACACCTTC.

This chain uses TRBV4-3 with TRBJ2-4; possibly TRBD1 for D (5 bases). V dropped 0 bases and J dropped 3 bases, with 15 bases sitting between them. The germline V gene encodes CDR1 LGHNA and CDR2 YSLEER. CDR3 length equals 17 residues. DNA of the CDR3: TGCGCCAGCAGCCAAGATAGTCCCGATAGGGGCAAAAACATTCAGTACTTC. Protein sequence: CASSQDSPDRGKNIQYF.

About this clone: A far larger clone is one nucleotide away, so this likely arose from a read error. Other nucleotide sequences from this sample produce the same CDR3. The chain recombines TRBV7-9 with TRBJ1-3, with D perhaps matching TRBD1 (5 bases). CDR1 and CDR2 (germline): SEHNR, FQNEAQ (reference sequence). The ends were cut back, 5 bases at V and 2 bases at J, with 19 bases in the middle. The CDR3 length is 17 residues. The CDR3 is CASSQRHGGRTGNTIYF. DNA of the CDR3: TGTGCCAGCAGCCAAAGGCACGGGGGTCGGACTGGAAACACCATATATTTT.

The chain couples TRBV9 to TRBJ1-3; D remains ambiguous. Germline CDR1 and CDR2: SGDLS and YYNGEE. V was cut by 0 bases and J by 0 bases, with 10 bases left in between. The CDR3 consists of 16 residues. The CDR3 bases are TGTGCCAGCAGCGTAGAGGCCAGGATCTCTGGAAACACCATATATTTT. Translating it yields CASSVEARISGNTIYF.

V usage is TRBV7-9 and J usage is TRBJ2-1; D not certain. Trimming cost V 5 bases and J 4 bases, with 12 bases left between them. The CDR3 runs to 14 residues. Germline V gives CDR1 SEHNR, CDR2 FQNEAQ (reference sequence). In nucleotides, the CDR3 is TGTGCCAGCAGCCCTAACGGAGCATACAATGAGCAGTTCTTC. It codes for CASSPNGAYNEQFF.

This clone has a single count. This chain uses TRBV27 with TRBJ1-2; 7 nucleotides align to TRBD1. The CDR3 is 14 amino acids. V dropped 6 bases and J dropped 3; count of bases not matched to a gene: 7. Germline CDR1 MNHEY, CDR2 SMNVEV (reference sequence). Written as DNA, the CDR3 is TGTGCCAGCAGAGGGACAGCATCGTACTATGGCTACACCTTC. It encodes CASRGTASYYGYTF.